Shown below are 15 T cell receptor beta chains from a single sample sequenced in a study of T cell responses to AZD1222 COVID-19 vaccine. This table comes from immunoSEQ multiplex PCR, and its TCRdb copy is limited to in-frame clones, with some not included. In the table there are 200,000 to 250,000 clones, under 95% of which are singletons. Sequenced material: peripheral blood, taken on day 0 of MenACWY control vaccination. These receptor sequences come from an adult in good health.

The chain combines TRBV11-2 with TRBJ1-2; 7 nucleotides line up with TRBD1. The CDR3 has 14 amino acids. V shed 2 bases, J shed 6 bases, and the junction held 6 bases outside the gene matches. Germline lookup yields CDR1 SGHAT and CDR2 FQNNGV. CDR3 sequence: CASSLTRTGDGYTF. The CDR3 coding sequence is TGTGCCAGCAGCTTAACCCGGACAGGAGATGGCTACACCTTC.

This chain connects TRBV7-9 to TRBJ1-2; D is undetermined. Trimming shortened V by 3 bases and J by 4 bases, and 9 bases separated the two germline ends. CDR1 and CDR2 from the germline V gene are SEHNR and FQNEAQ (reference sequence). CDR3 length: 13 amino acids. The CDR3 DNA is TGTGCCAGCAGCTTGGGAGTGGGCTATGGCTACACCTTC. The encoded protein is CASSLGVGYGYTF.

The sample holds one count of this clone. This chain links TRBV28 with TRBJ1-3; 7 bases are a match to TRBD1. V gave up 1 base and J gave up 3 bases; unmatched junction bases: 9. This CDR3 spans 17 amino acids. Germline V gene lookup returns CDR1 MDHEN and CDR2 SYDVKM. The CDR3 reads CASSLSGGAMNGNTIYF. CDR3 nucleotides: TGTGCCAGCAGTTTATCAGGGGGGGCCATGAATGGAAACACCATATATTTT.

The genes are TRBV24-1 and TRBJ2-1; 12 nucleotides match TRBD2. The CDR3 is 16 residues long. CDR1 is KGHDR, CDR2 SFDVKD, per germline. V shed 4 bases, J shed 6 bases, and the junction held 6 bases outside the gene matches. CDR3 sequence (DNA): TGTGCCACCAGTGACCGCCTAGCGGGGGGGCCCAATGAGCAGTTCTTC. Translating gives CATSDRLAGGPNEQFF.

The CDR3: CASSWVEETQYF. CDR3 coding DNA: TGTGCCAGCAGTTGGGTAGAAGAGACCCAGTACTTC. This chain uses TRBV12-3 or TRBV12-4 with TRBJ2-5, with D unclear. V was trimmed by 4 bases and J by 3 bases, leaving 6 bases between them. The length of the CDR3 is 12 residues.

This chain links TRBV29-1 with TRBJ2-5; TRBD1 matches 7 bases. The CDR3 totals 13 residues. Trimming removed 7 bases from V and 2 bases from J; junction bases left unmatched: 7. The germline V gene encodes CDR1 SQVTM and CDR2 ANQGSEA. CDR3 residues: CSAQPTGQETQYF. In DNA, the CDR3 is TGCAGCGCCCAACCGACAGGGCAAGAGACCCAGTACTTC.

V and J are TRBV5-4 and TRBJ1-1; maybe TRBD1 (5 bases). Trimming shortened V by 0 bases and J by 5 bases, and 11 bases separated the two germline ends. Germline values: CDR1 SGHNT, CDR2 YYREEE (reference sequence). This CDR3 has 14 amino acids. This CDR3 is CASSLAGQGTEAFF. The CDR3 DNA follows: TGTGCCAGCAGCTTGGCGGGGCAGGGTACTGAAGCTTTCTTT.

The rearrangement joins TRBV12-3 or TRBV12-4 to TRBJ1-1; no clear D. V dropped 6 bases and J dropped 5 bases, with 10 bases sitting between them. The CDR3 has 12 residues. CDR3 protein: CASSFFATEAFF. DNA for the CDR3: TGTGCCAGCAGCTTCTTCGCTACTGAAGCTTTCTTT.

The chain joins TRBV3-1 (or the pseudogene TRBV3-2) to TRBJ1-1; D remains ambiguous. The CDR3 spans 11 residues. Germline V CDR1 and CDR2: LGHDT, YNNKEL (reference sequence). The V end was cut by 9 bases, the J end by 3 bases, with 8 bases between. The CDR3 region is CASLGYTEAFF. DNA of the CDR3: TGTGCCAGTTTAGGGTACACTGAAGCTTTCTTT.

The J gene is TRBJ2-7, the V gene TRBV7-2; 9 nucleotides align to TRBD1. The germline V gene encodes CDR1 SGHTA and CDR2 FQGNSA. The CDR3 extends over 16 amino acids. Trimming at V came to 5 bases and at J to 0 bases, leaving 8 bases not matched to a gene. CDR3 sequence reads: CASSQFGQGSSYEQYF. The CDR3 nucleotides read TGTGCCAGCAGCCAGTTTGGACAGGGGAGCTCCTACGAGCAGTACTTC.

The rearrangement uses TRBV7-2 and TRBJ1-6; TRBD1 might be the D (5 bases). The germline CDR1 and CDR2 sequences are SGHTA and FQGNSA. The CDR3 runs to 19 residues. V lost 3 bases, J lost 0 bases, and 18 bases lay in between. The CDR3 DNA follows: TGTGCCAGCAGCTTCCGGACAACTCTCCGGGGCTCCTATAATTCACCCCTCCACTTT. This sequence encodes CASSFRTTLRGSYNSPLHF.

This clone occurred once. The V gene is TRBV7-6, the J gene TRBJ1-5; TRBD1 is a possible D gene (5 bases). The CDR3 extends over 17 amino acids. The V and J ends lost 1 base and 1 base respectively, with 14 bases between them. Germline V gene sequence: CDR1 SGHVS, CDR2 FNYEAQ. The CDR3 spells CASSLGSRRGSNQPQHF. The CDR3 DNA is TGTGCCAGCAGCTTAGGGTCTCGCCGGGGGAGCAATCAGCCCCAGCATTTT.

V usage is TRBV7-9 and J usage is TRBJ1-4; TRBD1 matches at 10 bases. J was trimmed by 7 bases and V by 4 bases; bases with no gene match: 6. The CDR3 extends over 15 amino acids. From germline, CDR1 is SEHNR and CDR2 FQNEAQ (reference sequence). Here the CDR3 DNA reads TGTGCCAGCAGCTCAACCGGGACAGGGGCTGAAAAACTGTTTTTT. This translates into CASSSTGTGAEKLFF.

The V gene is TRBV6-2 or TRBV6-3, the J gene TRBJ1-1, with D uncertain. Germline CDR1 is MNHEY and CDR2 is SVGEGT. This CDR3 is built from 14 residues. The ends were cut back, 5 bases at V and 5 bases at J, with 15 bases in the middle. CDR3 DNA sequence: TGTGCCAGCAGTACGCTTGGACGGAGGACTGAAGCTTTCTTT. Translated, it gives CASSTLGRRTEAFF.

CDR3 sequence: CARGTGKDGYTF. DNA of the CDR3: TGCGCCAGGGGGACAGGGAAAGATGGCTACACCTTC. The V gene is TRBV5-1, the J gene TRBJ1-2; 9 positions agree with TRBD1. This CDR3 spans 12 amino acids. From germline, CDR1 is SGHRS and CDR2 YFSETQ. The ends lost 8 bases at V and 6 bases at J; junction bases unmatched: 5.